This note documents a single TCR beta chain sequence. This CDR3 has 17 residues. V lost 2 bases to trimming and J lost 4 bases; unmatched junction nucleotides: 7. Germline loops: CDR1 ENHRY, CDR2 SYGVKD. The data are from a study of cytomegalovirus exposure and HLA in healthy donors. The PCR had 60 Vbeta and 13 Jbeta primers. The method was immunoSEQ multiplex PCR; TCRdb's version includes in-frame clones alone and lacks a portion of them. The table includes under 200,000 clones, about four fifths detected once. The J gene is TRBJ2-3, the V gene TRBV10-3; 12 bases fit TRBD2. The clonotype comes from a woman in her fifties or sixties in good health and CMV-seronegative. Sequencing input: PBMCs. Written as DNA, the CDR3 is TGTGCCATCAGTGAGCCACAGGGACTAGCGGGTTCAGATACGCAGTATTTT. It specifies CAISEPQGLAGSDTQYF.